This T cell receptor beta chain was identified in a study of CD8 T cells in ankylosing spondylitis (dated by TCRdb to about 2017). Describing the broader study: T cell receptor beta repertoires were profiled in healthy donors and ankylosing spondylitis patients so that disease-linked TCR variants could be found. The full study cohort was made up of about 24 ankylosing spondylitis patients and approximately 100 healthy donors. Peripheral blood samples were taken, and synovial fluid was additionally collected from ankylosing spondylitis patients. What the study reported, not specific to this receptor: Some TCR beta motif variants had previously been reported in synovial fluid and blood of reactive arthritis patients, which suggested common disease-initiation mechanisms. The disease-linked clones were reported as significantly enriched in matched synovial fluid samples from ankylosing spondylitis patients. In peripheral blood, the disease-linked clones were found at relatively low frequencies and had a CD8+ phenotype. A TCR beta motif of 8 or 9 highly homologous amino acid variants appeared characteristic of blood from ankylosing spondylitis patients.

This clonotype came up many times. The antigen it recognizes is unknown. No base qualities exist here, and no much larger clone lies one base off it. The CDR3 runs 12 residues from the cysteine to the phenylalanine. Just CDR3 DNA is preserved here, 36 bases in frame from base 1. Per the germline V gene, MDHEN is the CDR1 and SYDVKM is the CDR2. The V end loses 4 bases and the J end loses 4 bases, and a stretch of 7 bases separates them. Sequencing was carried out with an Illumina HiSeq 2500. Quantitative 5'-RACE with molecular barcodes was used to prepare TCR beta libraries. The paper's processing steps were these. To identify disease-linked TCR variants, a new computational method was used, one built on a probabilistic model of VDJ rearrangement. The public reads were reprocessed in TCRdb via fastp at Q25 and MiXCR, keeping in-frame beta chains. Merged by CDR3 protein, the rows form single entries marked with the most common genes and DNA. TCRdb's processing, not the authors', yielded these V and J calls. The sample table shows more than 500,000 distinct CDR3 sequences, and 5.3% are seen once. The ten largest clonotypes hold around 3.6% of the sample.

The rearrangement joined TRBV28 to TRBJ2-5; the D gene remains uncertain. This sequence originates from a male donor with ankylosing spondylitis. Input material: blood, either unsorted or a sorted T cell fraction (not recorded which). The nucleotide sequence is TGTGCCAGCAGTTCTGCAACAGAGACCCAGTACTTC. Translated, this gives CASSSATETQYF.